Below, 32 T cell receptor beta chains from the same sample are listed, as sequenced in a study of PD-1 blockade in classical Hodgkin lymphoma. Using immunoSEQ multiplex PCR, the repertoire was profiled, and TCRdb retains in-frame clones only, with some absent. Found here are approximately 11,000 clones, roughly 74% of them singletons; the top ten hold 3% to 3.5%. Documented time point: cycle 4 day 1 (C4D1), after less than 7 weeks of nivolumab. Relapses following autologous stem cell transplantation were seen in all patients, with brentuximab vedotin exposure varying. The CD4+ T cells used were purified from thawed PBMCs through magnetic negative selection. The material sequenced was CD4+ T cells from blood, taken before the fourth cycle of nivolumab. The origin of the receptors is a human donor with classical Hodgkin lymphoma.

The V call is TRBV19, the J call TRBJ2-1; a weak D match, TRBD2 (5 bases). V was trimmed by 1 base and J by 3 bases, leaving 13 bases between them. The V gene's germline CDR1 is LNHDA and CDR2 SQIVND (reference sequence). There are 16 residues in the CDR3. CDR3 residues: CASSIGRAENYNEQFF. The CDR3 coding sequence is TGTGCCAGTAGTATAGGAAGAGCGGAGAACTACAATGAGCAGTTCTTC.

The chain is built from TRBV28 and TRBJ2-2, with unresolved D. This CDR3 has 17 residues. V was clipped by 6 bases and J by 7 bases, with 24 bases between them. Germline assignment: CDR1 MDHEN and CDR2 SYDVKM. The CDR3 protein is CASSSSVGVGLSGELFF. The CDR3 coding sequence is TGTGCCAGCAGCTCATCCGTTGGGGTCGGTTTGAGCGGGGAGCTGTTTTTT.

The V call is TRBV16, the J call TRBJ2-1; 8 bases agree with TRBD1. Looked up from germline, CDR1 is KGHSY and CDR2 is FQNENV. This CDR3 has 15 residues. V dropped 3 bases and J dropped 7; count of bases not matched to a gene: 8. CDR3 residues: CASSHPGGEGNEQFF. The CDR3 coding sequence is TGTGCCAGCAGCCACCCAGGGGGCGAGGGGAATGAGCAGTTCTTC.

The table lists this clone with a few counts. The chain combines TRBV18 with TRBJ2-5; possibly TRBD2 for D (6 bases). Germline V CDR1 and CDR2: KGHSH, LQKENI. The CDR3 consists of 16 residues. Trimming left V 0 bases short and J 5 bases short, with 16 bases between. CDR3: CASSPPSRGGSETQYF. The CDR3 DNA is TGTGCCAGCTCACCACCCTCGCGGGGCGGGTCGGAGACCCAGTACTTC. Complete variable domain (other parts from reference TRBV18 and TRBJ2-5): NAGVMQNPRHLVRRRGQEARLRCSPMKGHSHVYWYRQLPEEGLKFMVYLQKENIIDESGMPKERFSAEFPKEGPSILRIQQVVRGDSAAYFCASSPPSRGGSETQYFGPGTRLLVL.

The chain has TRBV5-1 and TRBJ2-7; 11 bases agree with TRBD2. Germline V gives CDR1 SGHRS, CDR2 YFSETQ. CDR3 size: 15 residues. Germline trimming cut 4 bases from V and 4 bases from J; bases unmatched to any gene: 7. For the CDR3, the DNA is TGCGCCAGCAGCCGTACTAGCGGGAGCGGATACGAGCAGTACTTC. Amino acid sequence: CASSRTSGSGYEQYF.

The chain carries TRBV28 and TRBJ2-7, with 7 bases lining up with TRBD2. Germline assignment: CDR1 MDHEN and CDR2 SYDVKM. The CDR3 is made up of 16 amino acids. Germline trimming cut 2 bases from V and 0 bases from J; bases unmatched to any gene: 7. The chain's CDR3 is CASSLRIGGNSYEQYF. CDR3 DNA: TGTGCCAGCAGTTTAAGAATCGGGGGGAACTCCTACGAGCAGTACTTC.

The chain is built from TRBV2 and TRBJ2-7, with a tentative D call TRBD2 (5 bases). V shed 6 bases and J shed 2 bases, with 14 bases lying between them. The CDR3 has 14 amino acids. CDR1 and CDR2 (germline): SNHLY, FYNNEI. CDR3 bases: TGTGCCAGCAGCGATCTCCCGGGAACCTACGAGCAGTACTTC. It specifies CASSDLPGTYEQYF. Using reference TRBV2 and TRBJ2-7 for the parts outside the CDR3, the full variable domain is EPEVTQTPSHQVTQMGQEVILRCVPISNHLYFYWYRQILGQKVEFLVSFYNNEISEKSEIFDDQFSVERPDGSNFTLKIRSTKLEDSAMYFCASSDLPGTYEQYFGPGTRLTVT.

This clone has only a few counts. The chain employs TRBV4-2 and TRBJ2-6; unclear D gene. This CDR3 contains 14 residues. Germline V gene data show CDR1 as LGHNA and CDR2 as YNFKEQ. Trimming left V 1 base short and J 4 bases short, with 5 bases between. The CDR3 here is CASSQGTGANVLTF. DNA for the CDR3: TGTGCCAGCAGCCAAGGCACAGGGGCCAACGTCCTGACTTTC.

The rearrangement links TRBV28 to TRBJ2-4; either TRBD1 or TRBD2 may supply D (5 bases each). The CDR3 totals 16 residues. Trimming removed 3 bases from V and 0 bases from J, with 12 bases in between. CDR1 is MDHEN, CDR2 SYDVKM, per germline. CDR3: CASSFMGVRAKNIQYF. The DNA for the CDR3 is TGTGCCAGCAGTTTCATGGGGGTGAGAGCCAAAAACATTCAGTACTTC.

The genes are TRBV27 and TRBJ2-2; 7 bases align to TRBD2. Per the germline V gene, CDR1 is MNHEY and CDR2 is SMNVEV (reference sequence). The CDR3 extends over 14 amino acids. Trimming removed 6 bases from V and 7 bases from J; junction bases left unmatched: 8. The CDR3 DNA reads TGTGCCAGCAGGCGACTAGCTCCTGACGGGGAGCTGTTTTTT. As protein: CASRRLAPDGELFF.

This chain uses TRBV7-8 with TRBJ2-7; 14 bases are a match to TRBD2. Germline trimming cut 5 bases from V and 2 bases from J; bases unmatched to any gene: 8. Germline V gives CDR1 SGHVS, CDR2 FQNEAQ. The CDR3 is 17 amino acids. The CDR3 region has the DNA TGTGCCAGCAGCGAGGGACTAGCGGGAGATCCGGCCTACGAGCAGTACTTC. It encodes CASSEGLAGDPAYEQYF.

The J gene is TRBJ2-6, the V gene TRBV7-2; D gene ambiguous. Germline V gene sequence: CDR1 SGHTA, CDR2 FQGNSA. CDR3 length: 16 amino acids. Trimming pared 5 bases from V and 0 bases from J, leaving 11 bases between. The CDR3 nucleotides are TGTGCCAGCAGCCTTGATATTGGCTCTGGGGCCAACGTCCTGACTTTC. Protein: CASSLDIGSGANVLTF.

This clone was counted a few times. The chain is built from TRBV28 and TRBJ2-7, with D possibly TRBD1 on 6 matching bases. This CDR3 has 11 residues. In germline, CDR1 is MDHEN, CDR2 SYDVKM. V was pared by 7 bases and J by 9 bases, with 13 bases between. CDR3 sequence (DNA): TGTGCCAGCACAAAACAGGGCCGGCAGTACTTC. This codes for CASTKQGRQYF.

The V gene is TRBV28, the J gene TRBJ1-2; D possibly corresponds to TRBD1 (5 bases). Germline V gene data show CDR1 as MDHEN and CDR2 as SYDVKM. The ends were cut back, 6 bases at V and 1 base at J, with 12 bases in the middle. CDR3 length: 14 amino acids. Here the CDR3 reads CASRNPQVNYGYTF. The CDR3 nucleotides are TGTGCCAGCAGGAACCCACAGGTTAACTATGGCTACACCTTC.

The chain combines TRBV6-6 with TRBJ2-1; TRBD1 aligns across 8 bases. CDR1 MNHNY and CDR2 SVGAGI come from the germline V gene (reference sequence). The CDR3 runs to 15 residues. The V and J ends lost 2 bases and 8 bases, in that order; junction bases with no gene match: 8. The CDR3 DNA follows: TGTGCCAGCAGTTACCCCGGGACAGGAAAATATGAGCAGTTCTTC. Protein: CASSYPGTGKYEQFF.

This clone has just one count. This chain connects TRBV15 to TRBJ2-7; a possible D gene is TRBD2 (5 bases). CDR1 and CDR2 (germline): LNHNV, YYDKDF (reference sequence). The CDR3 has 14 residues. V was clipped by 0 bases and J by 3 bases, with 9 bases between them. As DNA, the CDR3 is TGTGCCACCAGCAGAGATCGCGGACTCTACGAGCAGTACTTC. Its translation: CATSRDRGLYEQYF.

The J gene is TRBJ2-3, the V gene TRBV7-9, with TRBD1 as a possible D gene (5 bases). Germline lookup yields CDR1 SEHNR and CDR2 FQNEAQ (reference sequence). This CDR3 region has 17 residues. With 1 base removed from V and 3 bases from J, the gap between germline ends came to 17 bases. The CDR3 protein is CASSLDRAAGITDTQYF. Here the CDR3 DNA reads TGTGCCAGCAGCTTAGATAGGGCGGCAGGGATAACAGATACGCAGTATTTT. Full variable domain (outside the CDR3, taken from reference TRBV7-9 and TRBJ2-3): DTGVSQNPRHKITKRGQNVTFRCDPISEHNRLYWYRQTLGQGPEFLTYFQNEAQLEKSRLLSDRFSAERPKGSFSTLEIQRTEQGDSAMYLCASSLDRAAGITDTQYFGPGTRLTVL.

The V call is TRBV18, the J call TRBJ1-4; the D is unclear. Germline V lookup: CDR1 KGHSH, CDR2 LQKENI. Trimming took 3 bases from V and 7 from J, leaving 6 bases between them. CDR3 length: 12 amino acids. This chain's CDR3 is CASSPRGEKLFF. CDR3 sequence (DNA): TGTGCCAGCTCACCTCGAGGTGAAAAACTGTTTTTT.

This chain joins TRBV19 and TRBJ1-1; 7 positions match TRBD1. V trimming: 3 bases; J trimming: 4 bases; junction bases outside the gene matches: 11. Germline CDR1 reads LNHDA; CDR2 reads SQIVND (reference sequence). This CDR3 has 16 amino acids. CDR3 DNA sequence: TGTGCCAGTAGTATCACCACAGGGGTCAGGGGCACTGAAGCTTTCTTT. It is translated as CASSITTGVRGTEAFF.

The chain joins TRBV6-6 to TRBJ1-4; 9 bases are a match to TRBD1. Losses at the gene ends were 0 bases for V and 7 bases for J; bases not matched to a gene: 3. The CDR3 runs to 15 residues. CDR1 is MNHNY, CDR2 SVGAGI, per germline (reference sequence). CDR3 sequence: CASSYSQGAGEKLFF. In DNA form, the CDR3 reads TGTGCCAGCAGTTACTCACAGGGGGCTGGTGAAAAACTGTTTTTT.

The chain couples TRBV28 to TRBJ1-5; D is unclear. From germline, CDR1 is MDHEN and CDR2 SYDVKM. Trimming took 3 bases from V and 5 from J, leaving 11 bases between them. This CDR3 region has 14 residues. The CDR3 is CASSLKGPYQPQHF. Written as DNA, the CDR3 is TGTGCCAGCAGTTTGAAAGGGCCATATCAGCCCCAGCATTTT. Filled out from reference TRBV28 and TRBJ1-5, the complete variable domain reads DVKVTQSSRYLVKRTGEKVFLECVQDMDHENMFWYRQDPGLGLRLIYFSYDVKMKEKGDIPEGYSVSREKKERFSLILESASTNQTSMYLCASSLKGPYQPQHFGDGTRLSIL.

The CDR3 protein is CASSQGGNYGYTF. The CDR3 DNA sequence: TGTGCCAGCAGCCAAGGGGGGAACTATGGCTACACCTTC. The chain joins TRBV14 to TRBJ1-2; possibly TRBD1 for D (5 bases). The CDR3 length is 13 residues. Germline loops: CDR1 SGHDN, CDR2 FVKESK. V shed 1 base and J shed 2 bases, with 5 bases lying between them.

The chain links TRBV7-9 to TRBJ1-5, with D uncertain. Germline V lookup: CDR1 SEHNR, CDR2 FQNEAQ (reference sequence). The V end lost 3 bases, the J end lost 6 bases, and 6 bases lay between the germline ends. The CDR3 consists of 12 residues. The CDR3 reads CASSFPGQPQHF. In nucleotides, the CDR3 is TGTGCCAGCAGCTTTCCGGGTCAGCCCCAGCATTTT. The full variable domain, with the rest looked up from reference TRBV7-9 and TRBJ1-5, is DTGVSQNPRHKITKRGQNVTFRCDPISEHNRLYWYRQTLGQGPEFLTYFQNEAQLEKSRLLSDRFSAERPKGSFSTLEIQRTEQGDSAMYLCASSFPGQPQHFGDGTRLSIL.

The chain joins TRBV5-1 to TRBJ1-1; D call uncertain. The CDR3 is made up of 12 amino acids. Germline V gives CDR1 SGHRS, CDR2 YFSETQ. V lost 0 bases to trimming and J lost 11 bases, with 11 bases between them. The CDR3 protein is CASSLGPDGAFF. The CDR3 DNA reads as TGCGCCAGCAGCTTGGGTCCCGACGGTGCTTTCTTT. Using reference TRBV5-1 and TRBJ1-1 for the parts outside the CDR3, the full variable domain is KAGVTQTPRYLIKTRGQQVTLSCSPISGHRSVSWYQQTPGQGLQFLFEYFSETQRNKGNFPGRFSGRQFSNSRSEMNVSTLELGDSALYLCASSLGPDGAFFGQGTRLTVV.

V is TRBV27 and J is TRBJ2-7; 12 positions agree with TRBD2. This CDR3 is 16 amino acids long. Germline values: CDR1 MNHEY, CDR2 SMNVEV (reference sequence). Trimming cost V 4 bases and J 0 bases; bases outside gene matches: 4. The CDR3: CASSSGLAGRSYEQYF. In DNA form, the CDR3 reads TGTGCCAGCAGTTCCGGACTAGCGGGACGCTCCTACGAGCAGTACTTC.

CDR3: CAISPSGQGYEQYF. In nucleotides, the CDR3 is TGTGCCATCAGTCCGAGCGGACAGGGCTACGAGCAGTACTTC. The chain is built from TRBV10-3 and TRBJ2-7, with 8 bases aligning to TRBD1. The germline V gene has CDR1 ENHRY and CDR2 SYGVKD. The CDR3 spans 14 residues. V lost 5 bases, J lost 3 bases, and 6 bases stayed unmatched.

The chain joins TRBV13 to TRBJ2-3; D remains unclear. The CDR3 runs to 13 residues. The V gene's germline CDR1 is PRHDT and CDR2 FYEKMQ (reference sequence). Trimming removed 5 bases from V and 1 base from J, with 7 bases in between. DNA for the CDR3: TGTGCCAGCAGCCATAAAGGCACAGATACGCAGTATTTT. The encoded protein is CASSHKGTDTQYF.

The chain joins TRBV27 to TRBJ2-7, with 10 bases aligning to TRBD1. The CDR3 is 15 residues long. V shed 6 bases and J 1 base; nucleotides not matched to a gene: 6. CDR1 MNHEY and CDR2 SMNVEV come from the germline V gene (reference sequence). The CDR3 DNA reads TGTGCCAGCAGCACACGGACAGGGGGTTCCTACGAGCAGTACTTC. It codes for CASSTRTGGSYEQYF.

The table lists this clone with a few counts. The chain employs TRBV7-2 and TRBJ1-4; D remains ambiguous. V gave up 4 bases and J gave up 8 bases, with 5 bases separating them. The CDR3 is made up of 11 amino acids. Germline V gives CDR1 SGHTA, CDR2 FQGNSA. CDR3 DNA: TGTGCCAGCAGCTCAGTGGAAAAACTGTTTTTT. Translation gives CASSSVEKLFF.

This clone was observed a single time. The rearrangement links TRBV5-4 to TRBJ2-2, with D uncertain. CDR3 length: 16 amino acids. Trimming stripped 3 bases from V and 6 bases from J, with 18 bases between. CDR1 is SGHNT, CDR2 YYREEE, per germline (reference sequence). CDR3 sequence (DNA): TGTGCCAGCAGCTCGGCCCGGGCCAAAAGGGCCGGGGAGCTGTTTTTT. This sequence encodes CASSSARAKRAGELFF.

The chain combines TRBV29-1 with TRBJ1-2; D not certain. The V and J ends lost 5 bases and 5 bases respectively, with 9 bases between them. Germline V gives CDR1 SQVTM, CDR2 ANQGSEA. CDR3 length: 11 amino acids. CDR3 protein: CSVYLGYGYTF. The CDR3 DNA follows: TGCAGCGTTTATCTCGGGTATGGCTACACCTTC. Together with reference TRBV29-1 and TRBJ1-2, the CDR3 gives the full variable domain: SAVISQKPSRDICQRGTSLTIQCQVDSQVTMMFWYRQQPGQSLTLIATANQGSEATYESGFVIDKFPISRPNLTFSTLTVSNMSPEDSSIYLCSVYLGYGYTFGSGTRLTVV.

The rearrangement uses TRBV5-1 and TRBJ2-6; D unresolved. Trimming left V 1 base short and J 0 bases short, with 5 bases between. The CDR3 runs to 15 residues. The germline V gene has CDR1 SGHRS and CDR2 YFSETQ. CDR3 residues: CASSLFSSGANVLTF. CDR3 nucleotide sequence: TGCGCCAGCAGCTTGTTTAGCTCTGGGGCCAACGTCCTGACTTTC. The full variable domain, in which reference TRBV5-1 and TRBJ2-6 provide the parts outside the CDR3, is KAGVTQTPRYLIKTRGQQVTLSCSPISGHRSVSWYQQTPGQGLQFLFEYFSETQRNKGNFPGRFSGRQFSNSRSEMNVSTLELGDSALYLCASSLFSSGANVLTFGAGSRLTVL.